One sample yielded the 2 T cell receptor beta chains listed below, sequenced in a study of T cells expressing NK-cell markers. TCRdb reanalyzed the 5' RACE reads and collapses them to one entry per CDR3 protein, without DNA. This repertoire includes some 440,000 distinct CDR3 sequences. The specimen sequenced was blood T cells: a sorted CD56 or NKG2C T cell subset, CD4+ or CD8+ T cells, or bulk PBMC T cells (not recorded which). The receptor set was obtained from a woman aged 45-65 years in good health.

This chain's CDR3 is CSVIPWGQLYNEQFF. The chain joins TRBV29-1 to TRBJ2-1; with no DNA, the TCRdb D assignment of TRBD1 cannot be verified. The CDR3 sequence is 15 residues long. Germline V gene data show CDR1 as SQVTM and CDR2 as ANQGSEA.

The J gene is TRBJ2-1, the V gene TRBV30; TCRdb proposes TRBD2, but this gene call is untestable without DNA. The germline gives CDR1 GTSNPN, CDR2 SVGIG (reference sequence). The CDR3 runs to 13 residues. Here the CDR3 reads CAYKAGGFNEQFF.